This T cell receptor beta chain emerged from a study of beta chain features in type 1 diabetes. As concerns this clone: No antigen is known for it.

Study results and limitations: Whether TCRB rearrangement is influenced by HLA type was left unresolved in this analysis. Shortening of TCRB CDR3s, moderate but significant, appeared in all four CD4+ subsets of Type 1 diabetes patients. Across patients, naive, central memory and Treg TCRB repertoires exhibited apparently greater similarity than was observed across healthy donors. Insertions at VDJ junctions were less frequent in type 1 diabetes patients. These patients also deleted more nucleotides at the same junctions.

The germline V gene encodes CDR1 MNHEY and CDR2 SMNVEV (reference sequence). The CDR3 consists of 15 residues. V shed 4 bases and J shed 0 bases, with 10 bases lying between them. The study reverse transcribed the entire isolated RNA, so it sequenced expressed TCRB transcripts. Sequencing was performed with immunoSEQ multiplex PCR; in TCRdb, only in-frame clones are kept and a portion is missing. The sample yields 95,000 to 110,000 clones, under 30% seen once. The chain recombines TRBV27 with TRBJ1-3; maybe TRBD1 (5 bases). Material: central memory CD4+ T cells from blood. The TCR comes from a woman between 18 and 29 years old with type 1 diabetes. CDR3 coding DNA: TGTGCCAGCAGTTCCAGGGCCCGCTCTGGAAACACCATATATTTT. It translates to CASSSRARSGNTIYF.